This T cell receptor beta chain emerged from a study of CD8 T cells in ankylosing spondylitis. In this sample, this clonotype turned up many times. Its specificity is unknown. TCRdb reprocessed the 5' RACE reads via MiXCR and lists one record per CDR3 protein. The table lists 500,000 to 650,000 distinct CDR3 sequences, approximately 5% of them singletons. Germline CDR1 KGHDR, CDR2 SFDVKD. The CDR3 is made up of 13 amino acids. Trimming removed 1 base from V and 4 bases from J, with 5 bases in between. Study findings and constraints: In the blood and synovial fluid of reactive arthritis, some motif variants had been previously reported. A TCR beta motif made of eight highly homologous variants seemed typical of ankylosing spondylitis blood. Reportedly, matched ankylosing spondylitis synovial fluid was significantly enriched for disease-linked clones.

The sequence was collected from a male donor with ankylosing spondylitis. J is TRBJ2-3 and V is TRBV24-1; D remains unclear. What was sequenced was blood, either unsorted or a sorted T cell fraction (not recorded which). The CDR3 loop reads CATSDFSPDTQYF. The CDR3 DNA reads TGTGCCACCAGTGATTTTAGTCCAGATACGCAGTATTTT.